This TCR beta chain is drawn from a study of blood T cell repertoires in COVID-19. Study-level background: PBMCs, B-cell-depleted T cells, or T cells were the source of the cDNA or gDNA that made up the material.

Comment on this clone: At the DNA level, this CDR3 is encoded by other sequences in the same sample as well.

Per the authors' pipeline: Amplification with reference gene primers provided the estimates of nucleated cell counts. Assay: immunoSEQ multiplex PCR; the TCRdb copy retains only in-frame clones and omits some. That table is the source of V, J and clone size, and D and trimming were worked out from the DNA. Seen here are approximately 140,000 clones, 87% observed once, and the top ten hold approximately 4.1%. V lost 1 base and J lost 2, with 6 bases in between. Germline V gene data show CDR1 as SGHDT and CDR2 as YYEEEE. This CDR3 is built from 13 residues. This TCR derives from a woman aged 55 to 70 with active or convalescent COVID-19. The source material was peripheral blood. The genes are TRBV5-6 and TRBJ1-1; D unclear. The CDR3 nucleotides read TGTGCCAGCAGCTTGACAGTAAACACTGAAGCTTTCTTT. It translates to CASSLTVNTEAFF.